This T cell receptor beta chain was recorded in a study of PD-1 blockade in classical Hodgkin lymphoma. Whole-study results and caveats: Compared with baseline, CD4+ but not CD8+ TCR diversity had risen significantly by C4D1.

Of note for this clone: Its antigen is as yet unknown.

Only in-frame clones appear in the TCRdb table, and some are missing; sequencing was by immunoSEQ multiplex PCR. There are roughly 140,000 clones in the sample; under 85% occur only once, and 7% to 9.5% lies in the top ten. The CDR3 covers 16 residues. The germline V and J ends were trimmed by 2 bases and 0 bases, with 11 bases remaining between them. Germline lookup yields CDR1 MNHNY and CDR2 SVGAGI (reference sequence). Exposure to brentuximab vedotin varied, and each patient had relapsed following autologous stem cell transplantation. The TCR was taken from a human donor with classical Hodgkin lymphoma. The source was peripheral blood mononuclear cells (PBMCs), collected before the second cycle of nivolumab. This rearrangement joins TRBV6-6 to TRBJ2-1, with D possibly being TRBD1 (5 bases). CDR3 protein: CASSYGDSSSYNEQFF. The CDR3 DNA reads TGTGCCAGCAGTTACGGCGACAGTAGCTCCTACAATGAGCAGTTCTTC.